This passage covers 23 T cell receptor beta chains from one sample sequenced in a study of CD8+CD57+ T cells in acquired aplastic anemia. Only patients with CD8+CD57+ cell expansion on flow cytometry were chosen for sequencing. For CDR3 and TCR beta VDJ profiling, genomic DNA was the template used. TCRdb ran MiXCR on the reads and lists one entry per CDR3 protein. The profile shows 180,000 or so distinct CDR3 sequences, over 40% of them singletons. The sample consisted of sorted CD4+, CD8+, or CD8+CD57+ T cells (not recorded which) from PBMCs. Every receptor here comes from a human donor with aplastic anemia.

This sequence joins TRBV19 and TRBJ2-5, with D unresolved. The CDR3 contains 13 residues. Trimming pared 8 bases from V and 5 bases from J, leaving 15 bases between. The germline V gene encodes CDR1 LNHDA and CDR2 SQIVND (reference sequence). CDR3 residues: CASAGLVTETQYF. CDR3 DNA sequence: TGTGCCAGTGCCGGGCTGGTAACGGAGACCCAGTACTTC.

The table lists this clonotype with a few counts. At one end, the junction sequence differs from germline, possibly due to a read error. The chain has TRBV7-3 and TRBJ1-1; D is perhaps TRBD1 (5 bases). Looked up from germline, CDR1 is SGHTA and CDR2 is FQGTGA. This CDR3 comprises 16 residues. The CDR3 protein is CACSPIPTDPDTEAFF. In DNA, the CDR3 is TGTGCCTGCAGCCCAATACCGACAGACCCGGACACTGAAGCTTTCTTT. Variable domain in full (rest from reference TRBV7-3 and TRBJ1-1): GAGVSQTPSNKVTEKGKYVELRCDPISGHTALYWYRQSLGQGPEFLIYFQGTGAADDSGLPNDRFFAVRPEGSVSTLKIQRTERGDSAVYLCACSPIPTDPDTEAFFGQGTRLTVV.

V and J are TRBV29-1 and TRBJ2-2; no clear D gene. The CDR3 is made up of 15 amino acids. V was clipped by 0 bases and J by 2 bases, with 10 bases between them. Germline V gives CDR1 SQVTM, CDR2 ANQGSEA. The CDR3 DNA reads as TGCAGCGTTGAAGATCAATGGGGTAACACCGGGGAGCTGTTTTTT. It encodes CSVEDQWGNTGELFF.

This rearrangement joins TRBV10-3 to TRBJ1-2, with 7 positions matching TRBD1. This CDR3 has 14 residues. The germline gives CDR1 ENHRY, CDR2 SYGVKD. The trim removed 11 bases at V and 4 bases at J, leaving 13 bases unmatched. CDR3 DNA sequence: TGTGCCTCTCACCCCAGGGGGGATTCCTATGGCTACACCTTC. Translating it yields CASHPRGDSYGYTF.

As DNA, the CDR3 is TGTGCCAAGGGAGCGGGAGCAGAGACCCAGTACTTC. This sequence encodes CAKGAGAETQYF. The genes are TRBV2 and TRBJ2-5; 8 bases map to TRBD2. Trimming cost V 10 bases and J 4 bases; bases outside gene matches: 5. This CDR3 region has 12 residues. From germline, CDR1 is SNHLY and CDR2 FYNNEI.

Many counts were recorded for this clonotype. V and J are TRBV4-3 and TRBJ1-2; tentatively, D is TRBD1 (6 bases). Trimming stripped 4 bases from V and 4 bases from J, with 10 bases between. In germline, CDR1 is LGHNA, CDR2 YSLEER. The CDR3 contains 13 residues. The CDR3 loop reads CASSPSGAYGYTF. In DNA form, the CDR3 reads TGCGCCAGCAGCCCATCGGGGGCCTATGGCTACACCTTC.

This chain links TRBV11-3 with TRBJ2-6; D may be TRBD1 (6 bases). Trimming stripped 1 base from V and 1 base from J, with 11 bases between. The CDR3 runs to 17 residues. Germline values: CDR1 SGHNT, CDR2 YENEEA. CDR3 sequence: CASSLGGQGSGANVLTF. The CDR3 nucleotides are TGTGCCAGCAGCTTAGGGGGGCAGGGATCTGGGGCCAACGTCCTGACTTTC.

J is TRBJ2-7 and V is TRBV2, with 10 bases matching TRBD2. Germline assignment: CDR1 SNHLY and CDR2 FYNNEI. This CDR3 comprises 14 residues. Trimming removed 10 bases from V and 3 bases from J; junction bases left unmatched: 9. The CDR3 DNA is TGTGCCACGGGAGGACTAGCGGACTACTACGAGCAGTACTTC. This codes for CATGGLADYYEQYF.

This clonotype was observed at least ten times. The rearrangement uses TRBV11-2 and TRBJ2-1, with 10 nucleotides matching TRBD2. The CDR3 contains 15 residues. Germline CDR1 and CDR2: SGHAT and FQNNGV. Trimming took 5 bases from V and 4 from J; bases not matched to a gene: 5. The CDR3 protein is CASSLGLAEYNEQFF. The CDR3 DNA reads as TGTGCCAGCAGCCTCGGACTAGCGGAATACAATGAGCAGTTCTTC.

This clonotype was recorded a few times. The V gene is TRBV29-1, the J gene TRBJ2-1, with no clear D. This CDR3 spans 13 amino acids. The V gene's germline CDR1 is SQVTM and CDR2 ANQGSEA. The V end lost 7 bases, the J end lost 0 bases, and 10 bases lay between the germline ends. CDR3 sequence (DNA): TGCAGCGCTATACCAGCCTCCTACAATGAGCAGTTCTTC. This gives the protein CSAIPASYNEQFF.

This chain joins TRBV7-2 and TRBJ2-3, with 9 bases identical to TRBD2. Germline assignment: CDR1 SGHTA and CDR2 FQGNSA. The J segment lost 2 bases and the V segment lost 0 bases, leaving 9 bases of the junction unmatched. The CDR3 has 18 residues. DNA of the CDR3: TGTGCCAGCAGCTTAGCCGGGTTAGCGGGAGTGAACACAGATACGCAGTATTTT. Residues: CASSLAGLAGVNTDTQYF.

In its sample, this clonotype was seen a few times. The CDR3 bases are TGTGCCAGCAGTGCAAGGACCACAGATACGCAGTATTTT. Its protein is CASSARTTDTQYF. This chain links TRBV2 with TRBJ2-3; D not resolved. The CDR3 is 13 residues long. Trimming removed 4 bases at V and 2 bases at J, with 7 bases between. Germline values: CDR1 SNHLY, CDR2 FYNNEI.

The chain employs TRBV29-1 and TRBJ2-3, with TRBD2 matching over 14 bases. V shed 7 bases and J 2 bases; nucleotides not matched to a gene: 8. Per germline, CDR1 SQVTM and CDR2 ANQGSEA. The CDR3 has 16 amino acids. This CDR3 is CSAVGLAGGHTDTQYF. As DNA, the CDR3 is TGCAGCGCAGTAGGACTAGCGGGAGGACACACAGATACGCAGTATTTT.

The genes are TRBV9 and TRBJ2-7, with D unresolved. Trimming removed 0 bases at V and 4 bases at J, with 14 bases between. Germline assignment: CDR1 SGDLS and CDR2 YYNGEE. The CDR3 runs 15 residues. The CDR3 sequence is CASSVEEGLLYEQYF. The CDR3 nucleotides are TGTGCCAGCAGCGTAGAAGAAGGTCTCTTGTACGAGCAGTACTTC.

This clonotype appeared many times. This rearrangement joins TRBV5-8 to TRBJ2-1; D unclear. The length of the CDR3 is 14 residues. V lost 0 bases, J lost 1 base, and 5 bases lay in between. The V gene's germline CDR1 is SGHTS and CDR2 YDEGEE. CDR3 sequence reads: CASSLGESYNEQFF. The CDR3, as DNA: TGTGCCAGCAGCTTGGGTGAGTCCTACAATGAGCAGTTCTTC.

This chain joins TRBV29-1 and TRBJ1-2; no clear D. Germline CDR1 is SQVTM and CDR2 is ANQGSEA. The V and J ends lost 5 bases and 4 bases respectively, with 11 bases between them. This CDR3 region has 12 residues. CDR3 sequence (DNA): TGCAGCGTTAACAGCAAAGTCTATGGCTACACCTTC. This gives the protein CSVNSKVYGYTF.

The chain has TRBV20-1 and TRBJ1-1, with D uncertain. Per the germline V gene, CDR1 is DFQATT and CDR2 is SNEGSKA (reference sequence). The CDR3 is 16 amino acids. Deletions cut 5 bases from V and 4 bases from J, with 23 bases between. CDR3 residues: CSAQDGQKGSVTEAFF. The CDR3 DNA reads TGCAGTGCTCAAGACGGGCAGAAAGGGAGTGTCACTGAAGCTTTCTTT.

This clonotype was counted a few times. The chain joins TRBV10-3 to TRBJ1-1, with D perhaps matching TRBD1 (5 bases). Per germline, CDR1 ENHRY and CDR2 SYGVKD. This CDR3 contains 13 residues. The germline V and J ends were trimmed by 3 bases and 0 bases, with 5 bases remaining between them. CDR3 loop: CAISDRVNTEAFF. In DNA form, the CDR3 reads TGTGCCATCAGTGACAGGGTGAACACTGAAGCTTTCTTT.

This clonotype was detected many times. The chain's CDR3 is CSALPGGAGNQPQHF. DNA for the CDR3: TGCAGTGCTCTTCCGGGGGGCGCGGGCAATCAGCCCCAGCATTTT. The V gene is TRBV20-1, the J gene TRBJ1-5; D might be TRBD1 (6 bases). Germline CDR1 and CDR2: DFQATT and SNEGSKA (reference sequence). Deletions cut 5 bases from V and 2 bases from J, with 16 bases between. There are 15 residues in the CDR3.

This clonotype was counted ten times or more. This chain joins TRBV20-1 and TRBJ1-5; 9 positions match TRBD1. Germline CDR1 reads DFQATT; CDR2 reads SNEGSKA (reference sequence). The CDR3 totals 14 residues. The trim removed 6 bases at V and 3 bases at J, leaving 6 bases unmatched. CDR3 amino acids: CSAWDRVPNQPQHF. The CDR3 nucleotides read TGCAGTGCCTGGGACAGGGTCCCCAATCAGCCCCAGCATTTT.

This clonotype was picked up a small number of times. The CDR3 sequence is CATNAGTAVDTQYF. CDR3 DNA sequence: TGTGCCACCAACGCAGGGACCGCTGTAGATACGCAGTATTTT. The rearrangement joins TRBV24-1 to TRBJ2-3; D possibly uses TRBD1 or TRBD2 (5 bases each). The V gene's germline CDR1 is KGHDR and CDR2 SFDVKD. There are 14 residues in the CDR3. Trimming took 8 bases from V and 5 from J, leaving 16 bases between them.

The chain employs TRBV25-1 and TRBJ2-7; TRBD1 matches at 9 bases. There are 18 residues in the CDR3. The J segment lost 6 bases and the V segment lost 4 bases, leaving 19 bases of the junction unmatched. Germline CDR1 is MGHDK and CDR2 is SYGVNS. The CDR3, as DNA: TGTGCCAGCAGTGGAGTCCCGGGACAGGGAGAGAGCGCGGGCGAGCAGTACTTC. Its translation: CASSGVPGQGESAGEQYF.

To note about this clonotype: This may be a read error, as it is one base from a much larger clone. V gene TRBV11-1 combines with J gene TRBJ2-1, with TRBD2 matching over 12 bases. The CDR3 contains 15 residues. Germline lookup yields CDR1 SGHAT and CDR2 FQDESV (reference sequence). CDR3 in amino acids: CASSLAGGPYDEQFF. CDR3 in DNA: TGTGCCAGCAGCCTAGCGGGGGGGCCCTACGATGAGCAGTTCTTC.